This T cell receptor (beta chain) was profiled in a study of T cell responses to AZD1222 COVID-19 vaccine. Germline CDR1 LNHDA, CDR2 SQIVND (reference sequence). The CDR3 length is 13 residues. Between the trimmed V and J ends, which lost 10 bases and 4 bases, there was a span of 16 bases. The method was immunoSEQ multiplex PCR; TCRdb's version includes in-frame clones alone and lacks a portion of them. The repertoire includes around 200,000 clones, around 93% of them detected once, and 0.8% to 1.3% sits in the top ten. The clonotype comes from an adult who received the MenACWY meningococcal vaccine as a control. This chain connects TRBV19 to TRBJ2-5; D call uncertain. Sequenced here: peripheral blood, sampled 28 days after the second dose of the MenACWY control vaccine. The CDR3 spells CATSATGRETQYF. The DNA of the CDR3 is TGTGCCACAAGTGCTACCGGGCGAGAGACCCAGTACTTC.